Below, 20 T cell receptor beta chains from the same sample are listed, as sequenced in a study of PD-1 blockade in classical Hodgkin lymphoma. Time point reported: cycle 4 day 1 (C4D1), after more than five weeks of nivolumab. With no exception, relapse followed autologous stem cell transplantation in all patients, and brentuximab vedotin exposure varied. Assay: immunoSEQ multiplex PCR; the TCRdb copy retains only in-frame clones and omits some. Of around 30,000 clones in the sample, approximately 65% were seen once. The specimen was peripheral blood mononuclear cells (PBMCs), collected before the fourth cycle of nivolumab. These TCRs come from a human donor with classical Hodgkin lymphoma.

The chain links TRBV28 to TRBJ2-7; D remains unclear. V dropped 7 bases and J dropped 4 bases, with 11 bases sitting between them. The CDR3 has 12 amino acids. Germline V lookup: CDR1 MDHEN, CDR2 SYDVKM. Written as DNA, the CDR3 is TGTGCCAGCATAAGATCTGGGTACGAGCAGTACTTC. Amino acid sequence: CASIRSGYEQYF.

The chain couples TRBV2 to TRBJ2-7; D is unclear. Per the germline V gene, CDR1 is SNHLY and CDR2 is FYNNEI. Trimming removed 6 bases from V and 3 bases from J, with 9 bases in between. The CDR3 is 12 amino acids. Here the CDR3 DNA reads TGTGCCAGCAGCTACGAGAACTACGAGCAGTACTTC. This translates into CASSYENYEQYF.

In its sample, this clone is medium-sized. The chain carries TRBV7-9 and TRBJ1-1; 9 nucleotides line up with TRBD1. Germline-derived CDR1 and CDR2 are SEHNR and FQNEAQ (reference sequence). The CDR3 covers 15 residues. V shed 5 bases, J shed 5 bases, and the junction held 9 bases outside the gene matches. CDR3 sequence: CASSPRGTGKTEAFF. The CDR3 bases are TGTGCCAGCAGCCCCCGCGGGACAGGGAAGACTGAAGCTTTCTTT.

J is TRBJ2-2 and V is TRBV2, with D perhaps assigned TRBD1 or TRBD2 (5 bases each). Trimming removed 7 bases at V and 4 bases at J, with 10 bases between. The CDR3 is made up of 13 amino acids. From germline, CDR1 is SNHLY and CDR2 FYNNEI. This chain's CDR3 is CASTKGPTGELFF. DNA of the CDR3: TGTGCCAGCACGAAGGGACCCACCGGGGAGCTGTTTTTT.

V and J are TRBV30 and TRBJ2-1; no definite D call. The CDR3 is 12 amino acids. Germline assignment: CDR1 GTSNPN and CDR2 SVGIG (reference sequence). Trimming removed 3 bases at V and 3 bases at J, with 6 bases between. The CDR3 DNA sequence: TGTGCCTGGAGGGGGTACTACAATGAGCAGTTCTTC. Its protein product is CAWRGYYNEQFF.

This chain connects TRBV28 to TRBJ1-2, with 10 bases identical to TRBD1. Germline CDR1 reads MDHEN; CDR2 reads SYDVKM. The CDR3 spans 14 residues. The J segment lost 6 bases and the V segment lost 6 bases, leaving 7 bases of the junction unmatched. The CDR3, as DNA: TGTGCCAGCAGCCTCGACAGGGGGCAGGATGGCTACACCTTC. Its translation: CASSLDRGQDGYTF.

The gene calls are TRBV5-1 and TRBJ2-2; D unresolved. The CDR3 runs to 13 residues. Germline V gives CDR1 SGHRS, CDR2 YFSETQ. The V end lost 0 bases, the J end lost 6 bases, and 6 bases lay between the germline ends. The CDR3: CASSLAHPGELFF. Here the CDR3 DNA reads TGCGCCAGCAGCTTGGCGCATCCCGGGGAGCTGTTTTTT.

This chain uses TRBV5-1 with TRBJ1-1, with D possibly being TRBD1 (5 bases). The CDR3 runs 13 residues. Germline V gene data show CDR1 as SGHRS and CDR2 as YFSETQ. V lost 3 bases and J lost 4, with 10 bases in between. The CDR3 spells CASSSPGGTEAFF. DNA for the CDR3: TGCGCCAGCAGCTCTCCGGGGGGCACTGAAGCTTTCTTT.

This clone has more than one count but fewer than ten. This chain links TRBV6-5 with TRBJ2-7; 8 nucleotides agree with TRBD1. The trim removed 6 bases at V and 9 bases at J, leaving 7 bases unmatched. The CDR3 totals 12 residues. CDR1 is MNHEY, CDR2 SVGAGI, per germline. The DNA of the CDR3 is TGTGCCAGCAGCAGGGACAGGATGATGCAGTACTTC. Its protein is CASSRDRMMQYF.

The chain employs TRBV5-1 and TRBJ2-7; maybe TRBD1 (6 bases). V was trimmed by 4 bases and J by 3 bases, leaving 11 bases between them. CDR3 length: 13 amino acids. Germline CDR1 and CDR2: SGHRS and YFSETQ. Here the CDR3 reads CASSKDSYYEQYF. The CDR3 DNA is TGCGCCAGCAGCAAGGACAGTTACTACGAGCAGTACTTC.

The chain combines TRBV4-2 with TRBJ2-3; the match to TRBD2 covers 12 bases. Germline V gene lookup returns CDR1 LGHNA and CDR2 YNFKEQ. The CDR3 runs to 16 residues. J lost 6 bases, V lost 4 bases, and 8 bases had no gene match. CDR3 DNA sequence: TGTGCCAGCAGCCGTACCGCTAGCGGGGGGGCGGATACGCAGTATTTT. Amino acid sequence: CASSRTASGGADTQYF.

This clone has a handful of counts. The CDR3 nucleotides are TGTGCCAGCGGGGGTATAACCTACGAGCAGTACTTC. It codes for CASGGITYEQYF. V usage is TRBV14 and J usage is TRBJ2-7; tentatively, D is TRBD1 or TRBD2 (5 bases each). V lost 8 bases, J lost 2 bases, and 10 bases lay in between. The CDR3 spans 12 residues. Germline CDR1 SGHDN, CDR2 FVKESK.

The chain recombines TRBV29-1 with TRBJ2-1; D is unresolved. CDR3 length: 16 amino acids. Germline lookup yields CDR1 SQVTM and CDR2 ANQGSEA. Deletions cut 4 bases from V and 6 bases from J, with 22 bases between. CDR3 sequence: CSVVGTKGFAINEQFF. CDR3 coding DNA: TGCAGCGTTGTGGGTACTAAAGGTTTCGCGATCAATGAGCAGTTCTTC.

This chain connects TRBV7-2 to TRBJ2-5; 10 bases are a match to TRBD2. CDR3 length: 17 residues. V was clipped by 4 bases and J by 2 bases; unmatched bases: 10. Germline lookup yields CDR1 SGHTA and CDR2 FQGNSA. CDR3 region: CASSSDLGTSDQETQYF. The CDR3 nucleotides are TGTGCCAGCAGCTCCGATCTAGGGACTAGCGATCAAGAGACCCAGTACTTC.

This clone is judged medium-sized. The genes are TRBV6-1 and TRBJ2-7; 9 positions agree with TRBD1. The CDR3 runs to 14 residues. J lost 3 bases, V lost 3 bases, and 3 bases had no gene match. CDR1 MNHNS and CDR2 SASEGT come from the germline V gene. CDR3: CASSDWGQGYEQYF. In DNA, the CDR3 is TGTGCCAGCAGTGATTGGGGACAGGGCTACGAGCAGTACTTC.

The CDR3 nucleotides are TGTGCCAGCAGCCTGGGACAGGGGGCCTACAATGAGCAGTTCTTC. Protein: CASSLGQGAYNEQFF. The V call is TRBV7-7, the J call TRBJ2-1, with 11 bases aligning to TRBD1. The germline gives CDR1 SSHAT, CDR2 FNYEAQ (reference sequence). The CDR3 extends over 15 amino acids. With 5 bases clipped from V and 2 bases from J, the junction kept 2 bases outside the gene matches.

J is TRBJ2-4 and V is TRBV2, with a weak D call TRBD2 (6 bases). Trimming left V 3 bases short and J 7 bases short, with 19 bases between. Germline loops: CDR1 SNHLY, CDR2 FYNNEI. The CDR3 extends over 16 amino acids. This chain's CDR3 is CASSDRRRGKANIQYF. The CDR3 bases are TGTGCCAGCAGTGATAGGAGGAGGGGAAAAGCGAACATTCAGTACTTC.

The chain links TRBV28 to TRBJ1-3, with a weak D call TRBD1 (5 bases). The CDR3 loop spans 16 amino acids. Germline V lookup: CDR1 MDHEN, CDR2 SYDVKM. V gave up 3 bases and J gave up 4 bases, with 16 bases separating them. The CDR3 is CASSFRGYRSGNTIYF. DNA of the CDR3: TGTGCCAGCAGTTTCCGAGGTTACAGGTCAGGAAACACCATATATTTT.

The chain links TRBV30 to TRBJ1-2; possibly TRBD1 for D (5 bases). The CDR3 extends over 12 amino acids. The V gene lost 2 bases and the J gene lost 7 bases, with 11 bases spanning the gap. Germline values: CDR1 GTSNPN, CDR2 SVGIG (reference sequence). In nucleotides, the CDR3 is TGTGCCTGGAGTTGGGGGGGAGGTGGCTACACCTTC. The encoded protein is CAWSWGGGGYTF.

V is TRBV2 and J is TRBJ2-3; 7 positions match TRBD1. The CDR3 totals 17 residues. Germline CDR1 SNHLY, CDR2 FYNNEI. V shed 4 bases, J shed 4 bases, and the junction held 14 bases outside the gene matches. This chain's CDR3 is CASSAPRQGLSADTQYF. CDR3 in DNA: TGTGCCAGCAGTGCCCCTCGACAGGGTCTATCAGCAGATACGCAGTATTTT.